The 8 T cell receptor beta chains in this list originate from one sample, sequenced in a study of spatial heterogeneity in lung cancer. Study outcomes and limitations: The study found that expanded intratumoral alpha and beta TCR counts tracked tumor mutation counts.

The time point denotes: sample taken at primary tumor resection. These receptors have no known antigen. TCRdb re-called the 5' RACE reads through MiXCR, storing one row per CDR3 protein. The sample carries about 100,000 distinct CDR3 sequences, 3.5% to 5% recorded once. The starting material was lung tumor tissue, obtained at surgery. These receptors originate from a male donor with early-stage non-small cell lung cancer.

In this sample, this clonotype turned up a few times. The chain has TRBV7-9 and TRBJ2-7; 10 bases fit TRBD1. The CDR3 sequence is 17 residues long. From germline, CDR1 is SEHNR and CDR2 FQNEAQ (reference sequence). V was pared by 5 bases and J by 3 bases, with 13 bases of the junction left unmatched. The CDR3 coding sequence is TGTGCCAGCAGCCCTAGCGGCCCGGGACAGGGGTACTACGAGCAGTACTTC. Encoded protein: CASSPSGPGQGYYEQYF.

The chain links TRBV30 to TRBJ1-2; D gene uncertain. Trimming removed 2 bases at V and 4 bases at J, with 8 bases between. Germline values: CDR1 GTSNPN, CDR2 SVGIG (reference sequence). The CDR3 extends over 12 amino acids. CDR3 residues: CAWSTGTYGYTF. CDR3 bases: TGTGCCTGGAGTACGGGTACCTATGGCTACACCTTC. Complete variable domain (other parts from reference TRBV30 and TRBJ1-2): SQTIHQWPATLVQPVGSPLSLECTVEGTSNPNLYWYRQAAGRGLQLLFYSVGIGQISSEVPQNLSASRPQDRQFILSSKKLLLSDSGFYLCAWSTGTYGYTFGSGTRLTVV.

This clonotype was counted at least ten times. This sequence joins TRBV12-3 or TRBV12-4 and TRBJ1-1; 7 bases fit TRBD1. V dropped 6 bases and J dropped 4; count of bases not matched to a gene: 11. This CDR3 has 15 residues. CDR3 region: CASRKGVTGITEAFF. The DNA of the CDR3 is TGTGCCAGCAGGAAGGGGGTGACAGGGATCACTGAAGCTTTCTTT.

In its sample, this clonotype was seen many times. The V gene is TRBV29-1, the J gene TRBJ2-2; maybe TRBD2 (6 bases). The V and J ends lost 6 bases and 6 bases respectively, with 8 bases between them. The CDR3 totals 11 residues. CDR1 is SQVTM, CDR2 ANQGSEA, per germline. CDR3 amino acids: CSVGGAGELFF. The CDR3 nucleotides read TGCAGCGTGGGGGGAGCCGGGGAGCTGTTTTTT.

The chain uses TRBV18 and TRBJ2-1; 9 bases are shared with TRBD1. Germline assignment: CDR1 KGHSH and CDR2 LQKENI. This CDR3 contains 14 residues. V lost 6 bases, J lost 5 bases, and 5 bases stayed unmatched. CDR3 residues: CASSPGTGNNEQFF. The CDR3 region has the DNA TGTGCCAGCTCTCCCGGGACAGGGAACAATGAGCAGTTCTTC.

This clonotype was observed a handful of times. This chain connects TRBV7-9 to TRBJ1-1; D unclear. Per germline, CDR1 SEHNR and CDR2 FQNEAQ (reference sequence). V lost 1 base, J lost 3 bases, and 12 bases lay in between. The CDR3 has 15 amino acids. The CDR3 sequence: CASSLGGGLHTEAFF. The CDR3 DNA reads as TGTGCCAGCAGCTTAGGAGGAGGGCTACACACTGAAGCTTTCTTT.

This clonotype has a count of ten or more. V usage is TRBV5-1 and J usage is TRBJ2-7, with 9 nucleotides matching TRBD2. Germline V gene sequence: CDR1 SGHRS, CDR2 YFSETQ. V was pared by 7 bases and J by 5 bases, with 16 bases of the junction left unmatched. CDR3 size: 16 residues. The CDR3 nucleotides are TGCGCCAGCTCCACGAACGGGGCGGGAGGGCCTAACGAGCAGTACTTC. Translation: CASSTNGAGGPNEQYF.

This clonotype was counted many times. This chain joins TRBV2 and TRBJ2-1; D is perhaps TRBD1 or TRBD2 (6 bases each). This CDR3 comprises 15 residues. V dropped 5 bases and J dropped 5 bases, with 16 bases sitting between them. CDR1 and CDR2 from the germline V gene are SNHLY and FYNNEI. In DNA form, the CDR3 reads TGTGCCAGCAGTCAGGACGGGGGCAAGGACAATGAGCAGTTCTTC. Its translation is CASSQDGGKDNEQFF.